This T cell receptor (beta chain) originates from a study of blood T cell repertoires in COVID-19. Study summary: Italy, Spain and the United States were the sources of the convalescent and acute COVID-19 samples. T cells, B-cell-depleted T cells, or PBMCs provided the cDNA or gDNA that served as material.

Per the original data handling: Scientists estimated how many nucleated cells there were by amplifying reference gene primers. TCRdb's table, derived via immunoSEQ multiplex PCR, lists solely in-frame clones and lacks some. V and J calls plus clone size are reproduced from that table; the DNA served to infer D and trimming. Of under 200,000 clones listed, approximately 85% are singletons. The CDR3 length is 16 residues. V was clipped by 0 bases and J by 5 bases; unmatched bases: 9. Germline V CDR1 and CDR2: LGHNA, YNFKEQ. This chain links TRBV4-2 with TRBJ1-2, with 7 bases aligning to TRBD1. Specimen: peripheral blood. The receptor was isolated from a man in his sixties who had recovered from COVID-19. The CDR3 is CASSQDLAGGRYGYTF. The CDR3 DNA is TGTGCCAGCAGCCAAGATCTGGCAGGGGGACGATATGGCTACACCTTC.